This T cell receptor (beta chain) emerged from a study of T cells in localized non-small cell lung cancer. Study-level results: Adjacent lung was found to contain a median roughly 60 of the top 100 tumor clones. It was uninvolved adjacent lung that showed the highest T cell clonality, exceeding tumor. Heterogeneity within the tumor remains possible, as just one region underwent sequencing. Elevated circulating T cell density in blood was associated with longer overall survival.

Comments on this clone: Its specificity is not known.

Assay: immunoSEQ multiplex PCR; the TCRdb copy retains only in-frame clones and omits some. The sample lists around 94,000 clones; approximately 90% were seen once. The sample was peripheral blood, taken before any cancer treatment. The TCR originated in a man between 40 and 69 years old with stage I squamous cell lung carcinoma.

The DNA for the CDR3 is TGTGCCAGCAGCTTAGGGGACACGTCGTCCAATGAGCAGTTCTTC. Protein product: CASSLGDTSSNEQFF. The chain is built from TRBV7-2 and TRBJ2-1, with D tentatively TRBD1 (6 bases). The CDR3 contains 15 residues. From germline, CDR1 is SGHTA and CDR2 FQGNSA. The germline V and J ends were trimmed by 1 base and 6 bases, with 13 bases remaining between them.